These 19 T cell receptor beta chains came from one sample sequenced in a study of identical twins. TCRdb itself ran the 5' RACE reads through MiXCR, one entry per CDR3 protein. The table records approximately 500,000 distinct CDR3 sequences, more than 20% of them present only once. The data were also submitted as part of a second study, on T cells expressing NK-cell markers.

The sequenced material came from CD4+ T cells sorted from blood. These TCRs come from a woman aged 18 to 35 in good health.

There are a few counts of this clonotype. The CDR3 DNA reads TGTGCCAGCAGCTTAGGAGGGGGGAAAAACATTCAGTACTTC. Amino acid sequence: CASSLGGGKNIQYF. This sequence joins TRBV7-2 and TRBJ2-4, with D perhaps being TRBD1 or TRBD2 (6 bases each). Trimming took off 1 base at V and 4 bases at J, with 8 bases between the two ends. The CDR3 is 14 residues long. Germline V lookup: CDR1 SGHTA, CDR2 FQGNSA.

The chain links TRBV12-3 or TRBV12-4 to TRBJ2-3; D remains unclear. CDR3 length equals 12 residues. V was cut by 2 bases and J by 4 bases, with 4 bases left in between. The CDR3 here is CASSLLPDTQYF. The DNA for the CDR3 is TGTGCCAGCAGTTTACTCCCAGATACGCAGTATTTT.

This chain connects TRBV5-5 to TRBJ1-2; 7 bases are shared with TRBD1. The germline CDR1 and CDR2 sequences are SGHKS and YYEKEE (reference sequence). V dropped 3 bases and J dropped 4; count of bases not matched to a gene: 12. This CDR3 is 16 amino acids long. CDR3 sequence reads: CASSYLPGQVGYGYTF. For the CDR3, the DNA is TGTGCCAGCAGCTACCTTCCCGGACAGGTCGGCTATGGCTACACCTTC.

The sample holds a few counts of this clonotype. The chain uses TRBV7-2 and TRBJ1-2; D uncertain. CDR1 and CDR2 from the germline V gene are SGHTA and FQGNSA. V lost 1 base to trimming and J lost 4 bases, with 13 bases between them. CDR3 length: 15 amino acids. The CDR3 DNA reads TGTGCCAGCAGCTTAGTTCCGTTAGGGATCTATGGCTACACCTTC. Amino acids: CASSLVPLGIYGYTF.

V gene TRBV11-2 combines with J gene TRBJ2-3; D not resolved. CDR3 length: 17 amino acids. Trimming stripped 5 bases from V and 0 bases from J, with 18 bases between. Germline V gives CDR1 SGHAT, CDR2 FQNNGV. The CDR3 DNA reads as TGTGCCAGCAGCCCACGAAGTGGGGTGTGGAGCACAGATACGCAGTATTTT. Amino acid sequence: CASSPRSGVWSTDTQYF.

This clonotype showed up just a few times. The chain joins TRBV6-2 or TRBV6-3 to TRBJ2-7; TRBD2 matches 8 bases. V shed 5 bases, J shed 3 bases, and the junction held 3 bases outside the gene matches. CDR1 is MNHEY, CDR2 SVGEGT, per germline. The CDR3 is 13 amino acids. The CDR3 loop is CASSHLAGYEQYF. The DNA of the CDR3 is TGTGCCAGCAGTCACCTAGCGGGCTACGAGCAGTACTTC.

This clonotype occurred a few times. V gene TRBV12-3 or TRBV12-4 combines with J gene TRBJ2-7; 13 nucleotides line up with TRBD2. CDR3 length: 15 residues. Trimming removed 6 bases from V and 5 bases from J; junction bases left unmatched: 7. CDR3 residues: CASRRTSGSYDEQYF. In DNA form, the CDR3 reads TGTGCCAGCAGAAGGACTAGCGGGAGTTACGACGAGCAGTACTTC.

This clonotype was counted only a few times. The rearrangement links TRBV24-1 to TRBJ2-2; D unresolved. The V and J ends lost 3 bases and 5 bases respectively, with 12 bases between them. CDR1 is KGHDR and CDR2 is SFDVKD in the germline V gene. CDR3 length: 15 amino acids. The CDR3 bases are TGTGCCACCAGTGATGCCCAAAAGGTTACCGGGGAGCTGTTTTTT. This sequence encodes CATSDAQKVTGELFF.

This clonotype was detected a few times. This chain joins TRBV29-1 and TRBJ2-5; 11 bases fit TRBD2. Germline V gives CDR1 SQVTM, CDR2 ANQGSEA. The CDR3 spans 13 residues. The ends lost 7 bases at V and 4 bases at J; junction bases unmatched: 5. In nucleotides, the CDR3 is TGCAGCGCCGGACTAGCGGGTACAGAGACCCAGTACTTC. Amino acids: CSAGLAGTETQYF.

A few counts support this clonotype. V usage is TRBV14 and J usage is TRBJ2-1, with a possible D match to TRBD1 (5 bases). Trimming left V 1 base short and J 13 bases short, with 11 bases between. CDR3 length equals 12 residues. The germline CDR1 and CDR2 sequences are SGHDN and FVKESK. CDR3: CASSQARGSQFF. DNA of the CDR3: TGTGCCAGCAGCCAAGCAAGGGGCTCACAGTTCTTC.

The table lists this clonotype with many counts. The chain combines TRBV7-9 with TRBJ2-1; TRBD1 might be the D (6 bases). The CDR3 covers 13 residues. Per germline, CDR1 SEHNR and CDR2 FQNEAQ (reference sequence). V was cut by 5 bases and J by 7 bases, with 12 bases left in between. The CDR3 protein is CASSPQGINEQFF. The CDR3 nucleotides are TGTGCCAGCAGCCCTCAGGGGATTAATGAGCAGTTCTTC. Based on the CDR3 plus reference TRBV7-9 and TRBJ2-1, the full variable domain is DTGVSQNPRHKITKRGQNVTFRCDPISEHNRLYWYRQTLGQGPEFLTYFQNEAQLEKSRLLSDRFSAERPKGSFSTLEIQRTEQGDSAMYLCASSPQGINEQFFGPGTRLTVL.

This clonotype was detected only a few times. Here the CDR3 reads CASSLGGLVADTQYF. DNA for the CDR3: TGCGCCAGCAGCTTGGGAGGACTAGTAGCGGATACGCAGTATTTT. J is TRBJ2-3 and V is TRBV5-1, with 7 bases that match TRBD2. V trimming: 0 bases; J trimming: 6 bases; junction bases outside the gene matches: 7. CDR1 and CDR2 (germline): SGHRS, YFSETQ. This CDR3 has 15 residues. The full variable domain, in which reference TRBV5-1 and TRBJ2-3 provide the parts outside the CDR3, is KAGVTQTPRYLIKTRGQQVTLSCSPISGHRSVSWYQQTPGQGLQFLFEYFSETQRNKGNFPGRFSGRQFSNSRSEMNVSTLELGDSALYLCASSLGGLVADTQYFGPGTRLTVL.

This clonotype was detected only a few times. V gene TRBV7-6 combines with J gene TRBJ2-1, with D possibly matching TRBD2 (6 bases). V shed 2 bases and J shed 9 bases, with 17 bases lying between them. The germline V gene has CDR1 SGHVS and CDR2 FNYEAQ. This CDR3 region has 15 residues. In DNA form, the CDR3 reads TGTGCCAGCAGCTTAAGGTTTACTAGCCGAGCTGAGCAGTTCTTC. Protein product: CASSLRFTSRAEQFF.

This clonotype has just a few counts. The chain couples TRBV10-3 to TRBJ1-1; maybe TRBD1 (5 bases). Germline CDR1 reads ENHRY; CDR2 reads SYGVKD. The CDR3 spans 15 residues. The V end was cut by 7 bases, the J end by 4 bases, with 19 bases between. The CDR3, as DNA: TGTGCCATCAAGGGGTCAGGACGGACCACCACTGAAGCTTTCTTT. Translation gives CAIKGSGRTTTEAFF.

This chain uses TRBV7-2 with TRBJ2-2; TRBD2 agrees at 11 bases. The CDR3 is 16 residues long. CDR1 SGHTA and CDR2 FQGNSA come from the germline V gene. Trimming cost V 0 bases and J 8 bases; bases outside gene matches: 5. CDR3 sequence (DNA): TGTGCCAGCAGCTTAGCGGTGCTAGCGGGAGGTGGGGAGCTGTTTTTT. It yields the protein CASSLAVLAGGGELFF.

This sequence joins TRBV9 and TRBJ2-7; D unclear. The V end lost 0 bases, the J end lost 2 bases, and 12 bases lay between the germline ends. This CDR3 has 15 residues. Per germline, CDR1 SGDLS and CDR2 YYNGEE. DNA for the CDR3: TGTGCCAGCAGCGTAGCGACGAGCCCCCCCTACGAGCAGTACTTC. Residues: CASSVATSPPYEQYF. Full variable domain (missing parts from reference TRBV9 and TRBJ2-7): DSGVTQTPKHLITATGQRVTLRCSPRSGDLSVYWYQQSLDQGLQFLIQYYNGEERAKGNILERFSAQQFPDLHSELNLSSLELGDSALYFCASSVATSPPYEQYFGPGTRLTVT.

This clonotype has only a few counts. This sequence joins TRBV20-1 and TRBJ2-1, with D tentatively TRBD1 or TRBD2 (5 bases each). This CDR3 has 15 residues. The germline V gene has CDR1 DFQATT and CDR2 SNEGSKA (reference sequence). Trimming stripped 3 bases from V and 12 bases from J, with 24 bases between. The CDR3 nucleotides are TGCAGTGCTAGCCAATCGGGGCCAGGGACGGGACGGCAGTTCTTC. Protein sequence: CSASQSGPGTGRQFF.

The rearrangement links TRBV20-1 to TRBJ1-4, with 11 bases lining up with TRBD1. Germline V gene data show CDR1 as DFQATT and CDR2 as SNEGSKA (reference sequence). With 0 bases clipped from V and 10 bases from J, the junction kept 7 bases outside the gene matches. The CDR3 extends over 15 amino acids. The CDR3 DNA reads as TGCAGTGCTAGAGATCGGAGGACAGGGGGCACAAAACTGTTTTTT. It codes for CSARDRRTGGTKLFF.

This clonotype has a count of ten or more. J is TRBJ2-5 and V is TRBV27; 10 bases are shared with TRBD2. The CDR3 totals 15 residues. V was clipped by 6 bases and J by 2 bases; unmatched bases: 6. CDR1 is MNHEY and CDR2 is SMNVEV in the germline V gene (reference sequence). DNA of the CDR3: TGTGCCAGCAGCCTAGCGGGAGCAGGTCAAGAGACCCAGTACTTC. Translating it yields CASSLAGAGQETQYF.